Described below is a single T cell receptor (beta chain) sequence and its context. These data are taken from a study of control samples from healthy donors and cancer patients. Germline V gene data show CDR1 as LGHNA and CDR2 as YSLEER. This CDR3 is 16 amino acids long. V lost 0 bases to trimming and J lost 7 bases, with 18 bases between them. Produced via immunoSEQ multiplex PCR; TCRdb's table is partial and in-frame only. The data show approximately 100,000 clones, around 89% seen once. The sample consisted of blood. The TCR was taken from a woman aged 45-60 years in good health. The gene calls are TRBV4-3 and TRBJ2-5; the D gene is possibly TRBD1 (6 bases). The CDR3 region has the DNA TGCGCCAGCAGCCAAGATCTCAGGGGTGGCCCTCGGACCCAGTACTTC. Amino acids: CASSQDLRGGPRTQYF.